This is a list of T cell receptor beta chains from one sample in a study of control samples from healthy donors and cancer patients. Repertoires were generated with immunoSEQ multiplex PCR, while TCRdb's copy carries only in-frame clones and drops some. The sample records 85,000 to 110,000 clones, around 88% being singletons. Sequenced: PBMCs. The receptors were sampled from a man aged 55 to 70 with lung cancer. Each CDR3 is given with its conserved first and last residue. A D gene is named only where the DNA matches it firmly. Clone size appears in some rows only: once, few, many, or a class for an expanded clone.

>TRBJ2-5|TRBV11-2|.|TRBD1
TGTGCCAGCAGCTTAGTACAGGGGGCACAAGAGACCCAGTACTTC
CASSLVQGAQETQYF
>TRBJ2-2|TRBV7-2|.|.
TGTGCCAGCAGCTCTTACTTAAGGGTCGACACCGGGGAGCTGTTTTTT
CASSSYLRVDTGELFF
>TRBJ2-2|TRBV10-1|.|TRBD1
TGCGCCAGCAGTGAGCCTGGACAGGGGGTCCCCGGGGAGCTGTTTTTT
CASSEPGQGVPGELFF
>TRBJ1-6|TRBV5-5|.|TRBD1
TGTGCCAGCAGCTTACAGGGGCTGGATTCACCCCTCCACTTT
CASSLQGLDSPLHF
>TRBJ1-1|TRBV30|once|.
TGTGCCGGGGGGCGGACGAACACTGAAGCTTTCTTT
CAGGRTNTEAFF
>TRBJ1-1|TRBV27|.|.
TGTGCCAGTATTTACAGGCCCGGGTTTGACACTGAAGCTTTCTTT
CASIYRPGFDTEAFF
>TRBJ1-4|TRBV30|.|.
TGTGCCTGGAGTGTACAGGGAGGAATCAATGAAAAACTGTTTTTT
CAWSVQGGINEKLFF
>TRBJ1-6|TRBV5-1|.|.
TGCGCCAGCACCTTGACCTCCGGGAATTCTCCCCTCCACTTT
CASTLTSGNSPLHF
>TRBJ2-1|TRBV6-1|.|.
TGTGCCAGCAGTGAAGCGGCTGAGCAGTTCTTC
CASSEAAEQFF
>TRBJ2-2|TRBV12-5|.|TRBD1
TGTGCTAGTGCCTTCGGGACAGGGGACACCGGGGAGCTGTTTTTT
CASAFGTGDTGELFF
>TRBJ2-2|TRBV27|.|.
TGTGCCAGCAGTTCGTTTCGGAGCACCGGGGAGCTGTTTTTT
CASSSFRSTGELFF
>TRBJ2-5|TRBV29-1|.|.
TGCAGCGTTGGAGGGGGGATGAAGGAAGAGACCCAGTACTTC
CSVGGGMKEETQYF
>TRBJ1-5|TRBV10-3|few|.
TGTGCCATCAGTGAGTCTGGCTTGGGCGAAGGTCAGCCCCAGCATTTT
CAISESGLGEGQPQHF
>TRBJ2-5|TRBV9|.|.
TGTGCCAGCAGCGTAGACGGGACGGTGGGGAGGGAGACCCAGTACTTC
CASSVDGTVGRETQYF
>TRBJ1-2|TRBV2|.|.
TGTGCCAGCAGCGAGACAGACTATGGCTACACCTTC
CASSETDYGYTF
>TRBJ1-2|TRBV28|.|TRBD1
TGTGCCAGCAGTTTAGGGGGACAGGGGGTGAAAGTCTATGGCTACACCTTC
CASSLGGQGVKVYGYTF
>TRBJ2-5|TRBV12-3/TRBV12-4|.|.
TGTGCCAGCAGTTTCAGAGAGACCCAGTACTTC
CASSFRETQYF
>TRBJ2-3|TRBV20-1|.|.
TGCAGTGCCTCTCTGGATACGCAGTATTTT
CSASLDTQYF
>TRBJ1-5|TRBV30|once|.
TGTGCCTGGAGTGGGAGCCAAACGGCGATTAGCAATCAGCCCCAGCATTTT
CAWSGSQTAISNQPQHF
>TRBJ1-4|TRBV7-3|once|.
TGTGCCAGCAGCTTAATTGGGGGGGAGCAAGAAAAACTGTTTTTT
CASSLIGGEQEKLFF
>TRBJ1-6|TRBV30|.|.
TGTGCCTGGGACGGACGGATGAGTAATTCACCCCTCCACTTT
CAWDGRMSNSPLHF
>TRBJ2-5|TRBV2|.|TRBD1
TGTGCCAGCAGTGGACAGACCGGACAGGCCGCCTTGGGAAGTCAAGAGACCCAGTACTTC
CASSGQTGQAALGSQETQYF
>TRBJ2-7|TRBV10-2|.|.
TGCGCCAGCAGTGACGCACACTGGGGGTACGAGCAGTACTTC
CASSDAHWGYEQYF
>TRBJ1-2|TRBV11-1|once|TRBD1
TGTGCCAGCAGCTTGGGACAGAGCCATGGCTACACCTTC
CASSLGQSHGYTF
>TRBJ1-1|TRBV7-3|.|.
TGTGCCAGCAGCTTGACAGGTGGAGGCACTGAAGCTTTCTTT
CASSLTGGGTEAFF
>TRBJ2-2|TRBV7-6|.|TRBD2
TGTGCCAGCAGCCTACTTCTAGCGGGGTCGAACACCGGGGAGCTGTTTTTT
CASSLLLAGSNTGELFF
>TRBJ2-6|TRBV9|.|.
TGTGCCAGCACCCAGAGGGCAGGAGGATCTGGGGCCAACGTCCTGACTTTC
CASTQRAGGSGANVLTF
>TRBJ1-1|TRBV3-1/TRBV3-2|.|TRBD1
TGTGCCAGCAGCCCGCTACAGGGGCGGGGATCCCCTCCTGAAGCTTTCTTT
CASSPLQGRGSPPEAFF
>TRBJ1-1|TRBV2|.|.
TGTGCCAGCAGTGAAGGGGGGATGAACACTGAAGCTTTCTTT
CASSEGGMNTEAFF
>TRBJ2-3|TRBV9|once|TRBD2
TGTGCCAGCAGCGTAGTCCCTCTAGCGGGGGGTGCAGATACGCAGTATTTT
CASSVVPLAGGADTQYF
>TRBJ2-1|TRBV5-1|.|.
TGCGCCAGCAGCTTGCTGCGGGCCGATAATGAGCAGTTCTTC
CASSLLRADNEQFF
>TRBJ2-3|TRBV9|.|TRBD2
TGTGCCAGCAGCCCAGCGGGGGGGAGAACAGATACGCAGTATTTT
CASSPAGGRTDTQYF